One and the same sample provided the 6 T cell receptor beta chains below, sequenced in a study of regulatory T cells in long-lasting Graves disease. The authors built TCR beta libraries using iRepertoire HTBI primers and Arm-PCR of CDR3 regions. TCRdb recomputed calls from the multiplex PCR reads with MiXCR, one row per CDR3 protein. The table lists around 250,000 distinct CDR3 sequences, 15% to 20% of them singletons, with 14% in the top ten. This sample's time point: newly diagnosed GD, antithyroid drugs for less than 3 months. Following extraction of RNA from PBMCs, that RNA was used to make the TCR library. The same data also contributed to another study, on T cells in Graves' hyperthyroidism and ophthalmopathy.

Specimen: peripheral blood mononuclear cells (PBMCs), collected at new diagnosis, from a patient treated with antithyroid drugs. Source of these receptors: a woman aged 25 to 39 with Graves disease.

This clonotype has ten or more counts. CDR3 amino acids: CASSITGSGTGELFF. Written as DNA, the CDR3 is TGCGCCAGCAGCATAACAGGGTCGGGGACCGGGGAGCTGTTTTTT. V usage is TRBV5-1 and J usage is TRBJ2-2, with D possibly TRBD1 on 6 matching bases. The CDR3 spans 15 residues. V was trimmed by 4 bases and J by 5 bases, leaving 15 bases between them. Looked up from germline, CDR1 is SGHRS and CDR2 is YFSETQ.

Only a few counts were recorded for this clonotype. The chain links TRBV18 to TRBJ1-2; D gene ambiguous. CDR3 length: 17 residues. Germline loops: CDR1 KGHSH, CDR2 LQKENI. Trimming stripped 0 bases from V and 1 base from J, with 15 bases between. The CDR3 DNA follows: TGTGCCAGCTCACCACCGGAAGAACAGATTTTTAACTATGGCTACACCTTC. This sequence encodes CASSPPEEQIFNYGYTF. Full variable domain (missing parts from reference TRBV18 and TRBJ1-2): NAGVMQNPRHLVRRRGQEARLRCSPMKGHSHVYWYRQLPEEGLKFMVYLQKENIIDESGMPKERFSAEFPKEGPSILRIQQVVRGDSAAYFCASSPPEEQIFNYGYTFGSGTRLTVV.

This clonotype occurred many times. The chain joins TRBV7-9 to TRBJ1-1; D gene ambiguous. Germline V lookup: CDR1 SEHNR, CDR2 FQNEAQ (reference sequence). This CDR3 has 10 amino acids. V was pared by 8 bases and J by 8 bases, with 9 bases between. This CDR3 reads CASGEREAFF. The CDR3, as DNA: TGTGCCAGCGGGGAGCGGGAAGCTTTCTTT. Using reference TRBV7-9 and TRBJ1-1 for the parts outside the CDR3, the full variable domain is DTGVSQNPRHKITKRGQNVTFRCDPISEHNRLYWYRQTLGQGPEFLTYFQNEAQLEKSRLLSDRFSAERPKGSFSTLEIQRTEQGDSAMYLCASGEREAFFGQGTRLTVV.

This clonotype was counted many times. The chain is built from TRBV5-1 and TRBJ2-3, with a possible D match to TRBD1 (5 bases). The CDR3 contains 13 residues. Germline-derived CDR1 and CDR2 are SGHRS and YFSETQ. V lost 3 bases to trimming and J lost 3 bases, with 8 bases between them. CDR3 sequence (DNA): TGCGCCAGCAGCTGGGGCCAGACAGATACGCAGTATTTT. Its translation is CASSWGQTDTQYF.

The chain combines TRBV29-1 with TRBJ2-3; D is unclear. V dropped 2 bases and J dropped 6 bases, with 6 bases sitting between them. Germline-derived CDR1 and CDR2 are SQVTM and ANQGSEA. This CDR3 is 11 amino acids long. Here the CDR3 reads CSVETRDTQYF. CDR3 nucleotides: TGCAGCGTTGAAACACGGGATACGCAGTATTTT.

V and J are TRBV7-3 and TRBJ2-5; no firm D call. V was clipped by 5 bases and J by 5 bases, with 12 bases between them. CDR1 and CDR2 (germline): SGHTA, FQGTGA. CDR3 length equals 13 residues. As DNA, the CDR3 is TGTGCCAGCAGCCCCCACCCCGAGGAGACCCAGTACTTC. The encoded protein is CASSPHPEETQYF.